This is a list of T cell receptor beta chains from one sample in a study of T-cell reconstitution after alpha-beta-depleted transplantation in children. TCRdb reanalysed the PCR reads using MiXCR and keeps one entry per CDR3 protein. Among around 80,000 distinct CDR3 sequences, 18% were seen once, and the ten largest hold about 54%. The source was PBMCs, mostly from graft donor cells, collected 360 days after TCRalphabeta/CD19-depleted stem cell transplant. The receptors derive from a male patient between 2 and 15 years old who had a stem cell transplant for acute lymphoblastic leukemia, so the T cells may come from the graft donor. Each CDR3 is given with its conserved first and last residue. The D gene is left open where the match is weak. Expanded clones are given a class, and other clones once, few, many or no size at all.

j_call v_call clone_size d_call cdr3_nt cdr3_aa
TRBJ2-2 TRBV9 - - TGTGCCAGCAGCGCCCGAAGCGGAGCGAACACCGGGGAGCTGTTTTTT CASSARSGANTGELFF
TRBJ2-1 TRBV6-5 many - TGTGCCAGCAGTTACGGCAGGGGGAGGGTCAATGAGCAGTTCTTC CASSYGRGRVNEQFF
TRBJ2-1 TRBV11-3 few - TGTGCCAGCAGCTCCCGGGGCAGGGACTTGGATGAGCAGTTCTTC CASSSRGRDLDEQFF
TRBJ2-7 TRBV18 few - TGTGCCAGCTCACTTCGGATCGACTACGAGCAGTACTTC CASSLRIDYEQYF
TRBJ1-2 TRBV27 - - TGTGCCAGCAGTCCCCCTTCCGGCTATGGCTACACCTTC CASSPPSGYGYTF
TRBJ2-7 TRBV28 few TRBD2 TGTGCCAGCAATTCCTGGGAATTAGCGGGAGGGCCGGGTAACGAGCAGTACTTC CASNSWELAGGPGNEQYF
TRBJ2-1 TRBV12-3/TRBV12-4 few TRBD2 TGTGCCAGCAGCGGACTAGCGGGAGGACGAAATGAGCAGTTCTTC CASSGLAGGRNEQFF
TRBJ2-3 TRBV5-3 once - TGTGCCATGGGCCCCCGGCTAACCACTAGCACAGATACGCAGTATTTT CAMGPRLTTSTDTQYF
TRBJ2-3 TRBV5-1 few - TGCGCCAGCAGCTTATCGAGCGGGACAGATACGCAGTATTTT CASSLSSGTDTQYF
TRBJ2-5 TRBV2 many - TGTGCCAGTGAGTCCCTTCAAGAGACCCAGTACTTC CASESLQETQYF
TRBJ2-7 TRBV5-1 - - TGCGCCAGCAGCTTTGCTGGGTCTACCTACGAGCAGTACTTC CASSFAGSTYEQYF
TRBJ2-7 TRBV7-9 few TRBD2 TGTGCCAGCAGCTCACGACTAGCGGGAGTCTACGAGCAGTACTTC CASSSRLAGVYEQYF
TRBJ2-5 TRBV7-2 few TRBD1 TGTGCCAGCAGCTTAGAGGGGGCGCGGTTACCGGCGACCCAGTACTTC CASSLEGARLPATQYF
TRBJ1-6 TRBV12-3/TRBV12-4 - - TGTGCCAGCAGTTTTACGGCCAATTCACCCCTCCACTTT CASSFTANSPLHF
TRBJ1-1 TRBV6-5 - - TGTGCCAGCAGTTACCAGAGAAAGGGGTTCACTGAAGCTTTCTTT CASSYQRKGFTEAFF
TRBJ2-1 TRBV5-1 many TRBD2 TGCGCCAGCAGCTGGGGGACTAGCGGAAGCGATGAGCAGTTCTTC CASSWGTSGSDEQFF
TRBJ2-3 TRBV20-1 few TRBD1 TGCAGTGGGACAGGCCCCACAGATACGCAGTATTTT CSGTGPTDTQYF
TRBJ2-7 TRBV20-1 - TRBD2 TGCAGTGCTGGACTAGCGGGAGGCCCTGGGCTGCAGTACTTC CSAGLAGGPGLQYF
TRBJ2-6 TRBV2 - - TGTGCCAGCAGAGGCCGGGGGCCCCTAAGCTCTGGGGCCAACGTCCTGACTTTC CASRGRGPLSSGANVLTF
TRBJ2-7 TRBV6-5 few TRBD1 TGTGCCAGCAACCACAGGGGCGAGCAGTACTTC CASNHRGEQYF
TRBJ1-1 TRBV13 - - TGTGCCAGCAGCTTAGTAGGGCGGGGAGGGACTGAAGCTTTCTTT CASSLVGRGGTEAFF
TRBJ1-1 TRBV7-2 many - TGTGCCAGCAGCTTAAGGGGTAGGTGGGCAGGGTCCTCTCCTGAAGCTTTCTTT CASSLRGRWAGSSPEAFF
TRBJ1-2 TRBV12-3/TRBV12-4 - - TGTGCCAGCACCTTCGGGGGGGGTTATGGCTACACCTTC CASTFGGGYGYTF
TRBJ2-7 TRBV10-3 few TRBD2 TGTGCCATCAGTGATCCGGGACTAAACTCCTACGAGCAGTACTTC CAISDPGLNSYEQYF
TRBJ1-2 TRBV7-9 few TRBD1 TGTGCCAGCAGTTATGGACAGGGGCTCTATGGCTACACCTTC CASSYGQGLYGYTF
TRBJ2-5 TRBV27 - TRBD1 TGTGCCAGCAGTTCGCAACGGGACAGAAAAGAGACCCAGTACTTC CASSSQRDRKETQYF
TRBJ2-1 TRBV11-2 few TRBD1 TGTGCCAGCAGCTTAGGGACAGGGGCCAAGAATGAGCAGTTCTTC CASSLGTGAKNEQFF
TRBJ1-5 TRBV27 - - TGTGCCAGCAGTTTATCTTTGAGGGCTGGCAATCAGCCCCAGCATTTT CASSLSLRAGNQPQHF
TRBJ2-3 TRBV7-9 - - TGTGCCAGCAGCCCCCGGAGCGACGCAGATACGCAGTATTTT CASSPRSDADTQYF
TRBJ2-3 TRBV4-2 - TRBD2 TGTGCCAGCAGCCAGCCTCAGCGGGAGCACGATACGCAGTATTTT CASSQPQREHDTQYF
TRBJ2-7 TRBV10-3 - - TGTGCCATCAGTGAATCGAGCGCCCTAACCTACGAGCAGTACTTC CAISESSALTYEQYF
TRBJ2-5 TRBV5-1 many TRBD2 TGCGCCAGCAGACTAGCGTCTCAAGAGACCCAGTACTTC CASRLASQETQYF
TRBJ2-7 TRBV6-2/TRBV6-3 many - TGTGCCAGCAGGGGTCTAACTGGGTGGCAGTACTTC CASRGLTGWQYF
TRBJ2-3 TRBV12-3/TRBV12-4 - - TGTGCCAGCAGCCAAAGGGGCGCAGATACGCAGTATTTT CASSQRGADTQYF
TRBJ2-2 TRBV3-1 few TRBD2 TGTGCCAGCAGCAAGACTAGCGGGAGGCACACCGGGGAGCTGTTTTTT CASSKTSGRHTGELFF
TRBJ2-1 TRBV28 - - TGTGCCAGCAGACCCCGGGACACATTCTACAATGAGCAGTTCTTC CASRPRDTFYNEQFF
TRBJ2-7 TRBV5-1 - TRBD2 TGCGCCAGCAGCTTCCTTAGCGGGATACCCTACGAGCAGTACTTC CASSFLSGIPYEQYF
TRBJ2-7 TRBV5-1 once - TGCGCCAGCAGCTTTGGGCCCCCGGCTACCTACGAGCAGTACTTC CASSFGPPATYEQYF
TRBJ2-1 TRBV6-5 - - TGTGCCAGCAGTTACTCGAGATTAATTAGCGGCAATGAGCAGTTCTTC CASSYSRLISGNEQFF
TRBJ2-5 TRBV25-1 - TRBD1 TGTGCCAGCAGTGAATTGGGACAGGGGTTTAGGGGGGAGACCCAGTACTTC CASSELGQGFRGETQYF
TRBJ2-1 TRBV24-1 few - TGTGCCACCAGTGATTCCGGGAGCAATGAGCAGTTCTTC CATSDSGSNEQFF
TRBJ2-3 TRBV24-1 - TRBD2 TGTGCCACCAGTGACCCTCAGGCTAGCGGGAGAAAGTCAGATACGCAGTATTTT CATSDPQASGRKSDTQYF
TRBJ2-7 TRBV27 - TRBD2 TGTGCCAGCAGTTCCCTAGCGGGAGGGAAAAACGAGCAGTACTTC CASSSLAGGKNEQYF
TRBJ1-2 TRBV24-1 - - TGTGCCACCAGTGATTACCAGGGTTATAGCTACACCTTC CATSDYQGYSYTF
TRBJ1-1 TRBV5-1 - - TGCGCCAGCAGCTTGGCCGTGTACACTGAAGCTTTCTTT CASSLAVYTEAFF
TRBJ2-5 TRBV18 many - TGTGCCAGCTCACCGCGACAGATACAAGAGACCCAGTACTTC CASSPRQIQETQYF
TRBJ2-1 TRBV10-2 - - TGCGCCAGCAGTAGGAGGGCCGGTGTTTCCTACAATGAGCAGTTCTTC CASSRRAGVSYNEQFF